This T cell receptor (beta chain) was retrieved from a study of blood T cell repertoires in COVID-19. Overall study: PBMCs, B-cell-depleted T cells, or T cells were the source of the cDNA or gDNA that made up the material.

Authors' processing steps: By means of reference gene primer amplification, nucleated cell counts were estimated. This table comes from immunoSEQ multiplex PCR, and its TCRdb copy is limited to in-frame clones, with some not included. Clone size and the V and J calls come from that table; the DNA yielded D and trimming. The sample records some 400,000 clones, 70% to 90% being singletons. This clone was counted a few times. The CDR3 runs 14 residues. V was pared by 2 bases and J by 1 base, with 8 bases between. From germline, CDR1 is SGHTA and CDR2 FQGNSA. The source of this sequence is an older woman with COVID-19, enrolled during active disease. The sample consisted of peripheral blood. The rearrangement links TRBV7-2 to TRBJ1-1; no clear D. In DNA form, the CDR3 reads TGTGCCAGCAGCTTACGACGGGGGAACACTGAAGCTTTCTTT. It translates to CASSLRRGNTEAFF.